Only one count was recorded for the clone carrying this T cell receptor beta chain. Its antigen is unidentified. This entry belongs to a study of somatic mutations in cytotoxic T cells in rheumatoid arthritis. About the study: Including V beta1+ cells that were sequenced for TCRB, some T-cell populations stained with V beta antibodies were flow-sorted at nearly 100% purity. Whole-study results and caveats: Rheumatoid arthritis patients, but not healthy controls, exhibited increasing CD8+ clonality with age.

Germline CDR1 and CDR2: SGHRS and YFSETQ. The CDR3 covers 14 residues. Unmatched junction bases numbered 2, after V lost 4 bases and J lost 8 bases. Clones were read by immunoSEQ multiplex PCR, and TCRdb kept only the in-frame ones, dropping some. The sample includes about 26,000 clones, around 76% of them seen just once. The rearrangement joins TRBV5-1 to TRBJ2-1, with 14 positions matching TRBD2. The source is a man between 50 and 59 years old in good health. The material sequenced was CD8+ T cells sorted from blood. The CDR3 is CASSLGLAGDEQFF. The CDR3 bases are TGCGCCAGCAGCCTGGGACTAGCGGGAGATGAGCAGTTCTTC.